Sequencing of this TCR beta chain was carried out in a study of blood T cell repertoires in COVID-19. Study information: COVID-19 samples collected from the United States, Italy and Spain covered acute and convalescent phases. The cDNA or gDNA used as material had been derived from T cells, B-cell-depleted T cells, or PBMCs.

Germline trimming cut 5 bases from V and 1 base from J; bases unmatched to any gene: 4. The CDR3 is made up of 15 amino acids. The germline gives CDR1 MNHEY, CDR2 SMNVEV (reference sequence). Per the study methods: Nucleated cell number was recorded as an estimate derived from reference gene primer amplification. Here immunoSEQ multiplex PCR was the method, and the copy in TCRdb shows in-frame clones only, minus some. D and trimming come from the DNA, and the V and J calls and clone size come from that table. Among about 55,000 clones, about 85% were seen once, and the ten largest hold 10%. The sequence came from a human donor in a cohort sampled during active COVID-19. The chain uses TRBV27 and TRBJ1-2; the match to TRBD1 covers 10 bases. The sequenced sample consisted of peripheral blood. Here the CDR3 DNA reads TGTGCCAGCAGTCGCGGACAGGGGGTTAACTATGGCTACACCTTC. It is translated as CASSRGQGVNYGYTF.